The rows below give T cell receptor beta chains drawn from one sample of a study of identical twins. One entry per CDR3 protein results from TCRdb running MiXCR on the 5' RACE reads. Altogether 350,000 to 450,000 distinct CDR3 sequences are present, around 20% being singletons, with the ten largest covering 12%. Sequencing used naive T cells sorted from blood. Every receptor here comes from a man in his forties or fifties in good health. Both conserved end residues are part of each CDR3. The D gene is left open where the match is weak. Not all rows give a size; the values are once, few, many and, for expanded clones, a class.

TRBJ2-5,TRBD1,TRBV5-1,-,CASSLAGTGGYETQYF,TGCGCCAGCAGCTTAGCCGGGACAGGGGGTTATGAGACCCAGTACTTC
TRBJ1-5,-,TRBV6-5,few,CASSYSYRVGIQPQHF,TGTGCCAGCAGTTACTCGTACAGGGTCGGGATTCAGCCCCAGCATTTT
TRBJ1-1,-,TRBV12-3/TRBV12-4,many,CASSVSAMNTEAFF,TGTGCCAGCAGCGTTTCCGCGATGAACACTGAAGCTTTCTTT
TRBJ1-5,TRBD1,TRBV10-3,many,CAIAPGTGSNQPQHF,TGTGCCATCGCACCTGGGACAGGGAGTAATCAGCCCCAGCATTTT
TRBJ2-7,TRBD2,TRBV20-1,few,CSARGLAGVEQYF,TGCAGTGCTAGGGGACTAGCGGGAGTTGAGCAGTACTTC
TRBJ2-6,TRBD1,TRBV6-2/TRBV6-3,many,CASSFDRRTGGASGANVLTF,TGTGCCAGCAGTTTTGATAGGAGGACAGGGGGCGCTTCTGGGGCCAACGTCCTGACTTTC
TRBJ1-1,TRBD1,TRBV12-3/TRBV12-4,-,CASSFSRTGNTEAFF,TGTGCCAGCAGTTTCTCCAGGACAGGGAACACTGAAGCTTTCTTT
TRBJ1-5,-,TRBV19,few,CASKPGGHQPQHF,TGTGCCAGTAAGCCCGGGGGGCATCAGCCCCAGCATTTT
TRBJ2-7,TRBD2,TRBV29-1,many,CSVDSDTGTTYEQYF,TGCAGCGTTGACTCAGATACCGGGACTACCTACGAGCAGTACTTC
TRBJ1-1,-,TRBV6-2/TRBV6-3,many,CASSYFDLNTEAFF,TGTGCCAGCAGTTACTTCGATCTGAACACTGAAGCTTTCTTT